Following are 9 T cell receptor beta chains from one sample sequenced in a study of CD8+ T cells in alopecia areata (dated by TCRdb to 2017 to 2018). Explained via the paper, the time point label denotes: 4 weeks on oral tofacitinib. The treatment or condition label, read with the paper, signifies: oral pan-JAK inhibitor, 5-10 mg twice daily. The library was generated by the immunoSEQ multiplex PCR assay. To provide template for TCR sequencing, every sample had RNA extracted and reverse transcribed into cDNA. Sourced from immuneACCESS, this table was stored by TCRdb with only in-frame sequences that have V and J called. A share of the clones is absent; for the studies checked, an unresolved V gene accounts for under half, and the remainder has no known explanation. The sample includes some 200,000 clones, with roughly three fifths observed a single time. The ten biggest clones cover approximately 3.5% of the sample.

The sequencing used CD4+ T cells sorted from blood, collected at week 4, from a patient treated with tofacitinib. Receptors originate from a human donor with alopecia areata.

This clone was seen just once. This chain uses TRBV30 with TRBJ1-5; D gene unclear. Trimming shortened V by 2 bases and J by 0 bases, and 8 bases separated the two germline ends. CDR1 GTSNPN and CDR2 SVGIG come from the germline V gene (reference sequence). This CDR3 contains 14 residues. Here the CDR3 reads CAWSTRLSNQPQHF. Written as DNA, the CDR3 is TGTGCCTGGAGTACCAGACTTAGCAATCAGCCCCAGCATTTT.

This sequence joins TRBV2 and TRBJ2-5, with a possible D match to TRBD2 (5 bases). V was pared by 6 bases and J by 5 bases, with 16 bases between. This CDR3 has 14 residues. Germline CDR1 reads SNHLY; CDR2 reads FYNNEI. The DNA of the CDR3 is TGTGCCAGCAGGCTTTCGGGGAGAAGGGAGACCCAGTACTTC. Its protein is CASRLSGRRETQYF.

CDR3 sequence: CASRGEGTQYF. The CDR3 nucleotides are TGCGCCAGCAGGGGCGAGGGGACGCAGTATTTT. The chain is built from TRBV5-1 and TRBJ2-3, with D possibly called TRBD1 or TRBD2 (5 bases each). Trimming took 5 bases from V and 9 from J, leaving 10 bases between them. Germline assignment: CDR1 SGHRS and CDR2 YFSETQ. This CDR3 is 11 amino acids long.

This clone was counted only a few times. The J gene is TRBJ1-5, the V gene TRBV30; 7 bases agree with TRBD1. V dropped 3 bases and J dropped 11; count of bases not matched to a gene: 7. CDR1 and CDR2 from the germline V gene are GTSNPN and SVGIG (reference sequence). This CDR3 has 12 residues. CDR3: CAWSRDREAQHF. CDR3 coding DNA: TGTGCCTGGAGCCGAGACAGGGAGGCCCAGCATTTT.

The chain combines TRBV7-2 with TRBJ2-6; D not certain. The germline gives CDR1 SGHTA, CDR2 FQGNSA. V lost 2 bases and J 0 bases, leaving 5 bases between the germline ends. CDR3 length: 15 amino acids. CDR3 amino acids: CASSLSGSGANVLTF. Here the CDR3 DNA reads TGTGCCAGCAGCTTATCAGGCTCTGGGGCCAACGTCCTGACTTTC.

The chain joins TRBV5-1 to TRBJ2-2; either TRBD1 or TRBD2 may fit D (5 bases each). With 4 bases removed from V and 2 bases from J, the gap between germline ends came to 15 bases. The CDR3 runs 16 residues. Per the germline V gene, CDR1 is SGHRS and CDR2 is YFSETQ. CDR3 in amino acids: CASSPAGTRNTGELFF. The DNA for the CDR3 is TGCGCCAGCAGCCCAGCCGGGACGCGTAACACCGGGGAGCTGTTTTTT.

This clone occurred a few times. V gene TRBV29-1 combines with J gene TRBJ2-1; D unresolved. The CDR3 has 10 residues. Germline CDR1 and CDR2: SQVTM and ANQGSEA. The ends were cut back, 2 bases at V and 11 bases at J, with 7 bases in the middle. This chain's CDR3 is CSVERYQQFF. As DNA, the CDR3 is TGCAGCGTTGAACGGTACCAGCAGTTCTTC.

This clone was seen a single time. J is TRBJ1-1 and V is TRBV20-1, with D unresolved. This CDR3 spans 9 amino acids. Between the trimmed V and J ends, which lost 0 bases and 9 bases, there was a span of 2 bases. Germline values: CDR1 DFQATT, CDR2 SNEGSKA (reference sequence). This CDR3 is CSARDQAFF. DNA of the CDR3: TGCAGTGCTAGAGACCAAGCTTTCTTT.

In its sample, this clone was seen a few times. The rearrangement links TRBV4-1 to TRBJ2-5, with a weak D call TRBD2 (8 bases). The V gene lost 0 bases and the J gene lost 5 bases, with 16 bases spanning the gap. The CDR3 totals 16 residues. The germline V gene has CDR1 MGHRA and CDR2 YSYEKL. Here the CDR3 DNA reads TGCGCCAGCAGCCAAGAGCTCGGGAGGGGGCGGGAGACCCAGTACTTC. It yields the protein CASSQELGRGRETQYF.